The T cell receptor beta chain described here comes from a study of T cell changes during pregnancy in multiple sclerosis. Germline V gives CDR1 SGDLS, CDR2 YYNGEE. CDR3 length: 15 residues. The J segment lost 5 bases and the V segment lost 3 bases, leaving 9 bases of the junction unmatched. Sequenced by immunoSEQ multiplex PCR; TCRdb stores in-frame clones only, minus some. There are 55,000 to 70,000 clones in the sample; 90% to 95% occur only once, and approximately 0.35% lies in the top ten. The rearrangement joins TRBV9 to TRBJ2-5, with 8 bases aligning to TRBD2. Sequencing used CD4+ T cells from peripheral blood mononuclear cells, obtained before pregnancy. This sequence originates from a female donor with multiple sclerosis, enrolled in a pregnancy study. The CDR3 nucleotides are TGTGCCAGCAGCGCGGGGGGGGTGAAGTGGGAGACCCAGTACTTC. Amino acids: CASSAGGVKWETQYF. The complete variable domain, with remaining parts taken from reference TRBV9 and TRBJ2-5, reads DSGVTQTPKHLITATGQRVTLRCSPRSGDLSVYWYQQSLDQGLQFLIQYYNGEERAKGNILERFSAQQFPDLHSELNLSSLELGDSALYFCASSAGGVKWETQYFGPGTRLLVL.